The rows below give T cell receptor beta chains drawn from one sample of a study of CD8+ T cells in alopecia areata. Profiling relied on immunoSEQ multiplex PCR, and the TCRdb table lists in-frame clones only, not all of them. The sample consists of about 150,000 clones, roughly 48% of them appearing once. The source material was CD4+ T cells sorted from blood. The receptors were sampled from a human donor with alopecia areata. CDR3s include the opening cysteine and the closing phenylalanine or tryptophan. Each record gives: V gene, clone size, D gene, J gene, CDR3 protein, CDR3 DNA. A D gene is named only where the DNA matches it firmly. Expanded clones are given a class, and other clones once, few, many or no size at all.

V gene: TRBV29-1
clone size: .
D gene: .
J gene: TRBJ1-1
CDR3 protein: CSAAPPGVNTEAFF
CDR3 DNA: TGCAGCGCCGCCCCGCCGGGGGTGAACACTGAAGCTTTCTTT

V gene: TRBV11-3
clone size: .
D gene: .
J gene: TRBJ2-1
CDR3 protein: CASMNDSYNEQFF
CDR3 DNA: TGTGCCAGCATGAATGATAGTTACAATGAGCAGTTCTTC

V gene: TRBV29-1
clone size: few
D gene: .
J gene: TRBJ2-3
CDR3 protein: CSVVNPPTDTQYF
CDR3 DNA: TGCAGCGTTGTTAACCCGCCCACAGATACGCAGTATTTT

V gene: TRBV4-1
clone size: .
D gene: TRBD2
J gene: TRBJ2-5
CDR3 protein: CASSQDGAGALLETQYF
CDR3 DNA: TGCGCCAGCAGCCAAGATGGGGCGGGAGCACTCCTAGAGACCCAGTACTTC

V gene: TRBV5-1
clone size: .
D gene: .
J gene: TRBJ2-1
CDR3 protein: CASSLDGNYNEQFF
CDR3 DNA: TGCGCCAGCAGCTTGGACGGGAACTACAATGAGCAGTTCTTC

V gene: TRBV7-8
clone size: few
D gene: .
J gene: TRBJ2-1
CDR3 protein: CASSLATYNEQFF
CDR3 DNA: TGTGCCAGCAGCTTAGCTACGTACAATGAGCAGTTCTTC

V gene: TRBV7-9
clone size: once
D gene: TRBD2
J gene: TRBJ2-1
CDR3 protein: CASSPGLGLSKEQFF
CDR3 DNA: TGTGCCAGCAGCCCGGGACTAGGCCTATCAAAGGAGCAGTTCTTC

V gene: TRBV28
clone size: .
D gene: .
J gene: TRBJ1-2
CDR3 protein: CASRTGGGNYGYTF
CDR3 DNA: TGTGCCAGCAGGACAGGTGGCGGGAACTATGGCTACACCTTC

V gene: TRBV29-1
clone size: few
D gene: .
J gene: TRBJ2-5
CDR3 protein: CSVEEGASDYSVRMETQYF
CDR3 DNA: TGCAGCGTTGAAGAGGGGGCGAGTGACTATTCCGTTCGGATGGAGACCCAGTACTTC

V gene: TRBV30
clone size: .
D gene: TRBD1
J gene: TRBJ2-5
CDR3 protein: CASAGQDQETQYF
CDR3 DNA: TGTGCCTCCGCGGGACAGGACCAGGAGACCCAGTACTTC

V gene: TRBV25-1
clone size: .
D gene: TRBD1
J gene: TRBJ2-1
CDR3 protein: CASSELSTGDNEQFF
CDR3 DNA: TGTGCCAGCAGTGAATTAAGTACAGGGGACAATGAGCAGTTCTTC

V gene: TRBV28
clone size: once
D gene: TRBD1
J gene: TRBJ2-5
CDR3 protein: CASRPGGLEETQYF
CDR3 DNA: TGTGCCAGCAGACCAGGGGGCTTGGAAGAGACCCAGTACTTC

V gene: TRBV18
clone size: .
D gene: .
J gene: TRBJ1-5
CDR3 protein: CASSPEGALSNQPQHF
CDR3 DNA: TGTGCCAGCTCACCGGAAGGGGCCCTAAGCAATCAGCCCCAGCATTTT

V gene: TRBV28
clone size: .
D gene: .
J gene: TRBJ2-5
CDR3 protein: CASSSSPWTQYF
CDR3 DNA: TGTGCCAGCAGTTCCTCCCCATGGACCCAGTACTTC

V gene: TRBV6-6
clone size: few
D gene: .
J gene: TRBJ2-6
CDR3 protein: CASSYPSAGANVLTF
CDR3 DNA: TGTGCCAGCAGTTACCCGAGTGCTGGGGCCAACGTCCTGACTTTC

V gene: TRBV27
clone size: .
D gene: .
J gene: TRBJ2-5
CDR3 protein: CASSLQGREGTQYF
CDR3 DNA: TGTGCCAGCAGTTTACAGGGCCGCGAAGGGACCCAGTACTTC

V gene: TRBV19
clone size: few
D gene: .
J gene: TRBJ1-2
CDR3 protein: CASKRDFGGYTF
CDR3 DNA: TGTGCCAGTAAACGCGATTTCGGCGGCTACACCTTC

V gene: TRBV9
clone size: .
D gene: TRBD2
J gene: TRBJ2-5
CDR3 protein: CASSVGPGTSGSTVSETQYF
CDR3 DNA: TGTGCCAGCAGCGTAGGCCCCGGGACTAGCGGGAGCACTGTGAGTGAGACCCAGTACTTC

V gene: TRBV2
clone size: few
D gene: .
J gene: TRBJ2-4
CDR3 protein: CASSRDGRKDIQYF
CDR3 DNA: TGTGCCAGCAGCAGAGATGGTAGAAAGGACATTCAGTACTTC

V gene: TRBV2
clone size: .
D gene: .
J gene: TRBJ2-4
CDR3 protein: CASVRSVLAKNIQYF
CDR3 DNA: TGTGCCAGCGTGCGTAGTGTCTTAGCCAAAAACATTCAGTACTTC

V gene: TRBV6-5
clone size: few
D gene: .
J gene: TRBJ1-1
CDR3 protein: CASSPRTEAFF
CDR3 DNA: TGTGCCAGCAGCCCCCGGACCGAAGCTTTCTTT

V gene: TRBV5-1
clone size: few
D gene: .
J gene: TRBJ2-4
CDR3 protein: CASSLSGNIQYF
CDR3 DNA: TGCGCCAGCAGCTTGTCCGGGAACATTCAGTACTTC

V gene: TRBV30
clone size: once
D gene: .
J gene: TRBJ1-2
CDR3 protein: CAGSEQVGYTF
CDR3 DNA: TGTGCCGGATCGGAGCAGGTTGGCTACACCTTC

V gene: TRBV7-2
clone size: few
D gene: .
J gene: TRBJ2-7
CDR3 protein: CASSSPGIYEQYF
CDR3 DNA: TGTGCCAGCAGCTCGCCTGGAATCTACGAGCAGTACTTC

V gene: TRBV12-5
clone size: few
D gene: TRBD2
J gene: TRBJ2-3
CDR3 protein: CASGLDRLAGESTQYF
CDR3 DNA: TGTGCTAGTGGTTTGGATCGGCTAGCGGGAGAGTCAACGCAGTATTTT

V gene: TRBV7-3
clone size: .
D gene: .
J gene: TRBJ2-7
CDR3 protein: CASSQDRNYEQYF
CDR3 DNA: TGTGCCAGCAGCCAGGACCGTAACTACGAGCAGTACTTC

V gene: TRBV4-1
clone size: .
D gene: .
J gene: TRBJ1-2
CDR3 protein: CASSASQGASYGYTF
CDR3 DNA: TGCGCCAGCAGCGCCTCTCAGGGAGCTAGCTATGGCTACACCTTC

V gene: TRBV11-2
clone size: once
D gene: .
J gene: TRBJ1-2
CDR3 protein: CASSLKRNYGYTF
CDR3 DNA: TGTGCCAGCAGCTTAAAACGGAATTATGGCTACACCTTC

V gene: TRBV6-5
clone size: .
D gene: .
J gene: TRBJ1-1
CDR3 protein: CASSYSRDTEAFF
CDR3 DNA: TGTGCCAGCAGTTACTCGAGGGACACTGAAGCTTTCTTT

V gene: TRBV5-1
clone size: few
D gene: .
J gene: TRBJ2-5
CDR3 protein: CASSLASGETQYF
CDR3 DNA: TGCGCCAGCAGCTTGGCATCCGGCGAGACCCAGTACTTC

V gene: TRBV6-5
clone size: few
D gene: TRBD2
J gene: TRBJ2-3
CDR3 protein: CASGSSWGGTDTQYF
CDR3 DNA: TGTGCCAGCGGATCCTCGTGGGGGGGTACAGATACGCAGTATTTT

V gene: TRBV5-1
clone size: .
D gene: .
J gene: TRBJ2-7
CDR3 protein: CASSSGTGYYEQYF
CDR3 DNA: TGCGCCAGCAGCTCGGGGACGGGATACTACGAGCAGTACTTC

V gene: TRBV7-2
clone size: .
D gene: .
J gene: TRBJ2-7
CDR3 protein: CASSLVTGNEQYF
CDR3 DNA: TGTGCCAGCAGCTTAGTAACAGGGAACGAGCAGTACTTC

V gene: TRBV4-1
clone size: .
D gene: .
J gene: TRBJ1-5
CDR3 protein: CASSQLNAPDQPQHF
CDR3 DNA: TGCGCCAGCAGCCAACTTAATGCACCCGATCAGCCCCAGCATTTT

V gene: TRBV14
clone size: few
D gene: .
J gene: TRBJ2-5
CDR3 protein: CASSPAAGGETQYF
CDR3 DNA: TGTGCCAGCAGCCCAGCCGCTGGTGGGGAGACCCAGTACTTC

V gene: TRBV27
clone size: .
D gene: .
J gene: TRBJ2-2
CDR3 protein: CASSLLTGAVGELFF
CDR3 DNA: TGTGCCAGCAGTTTATTAACGGGGGCAGTCGGGGAGCTGTTTTTT

V gene: TRBV28
clone size: few
D gene: .
J gene: TRBJ2-3
CDR3 protein: CATLVRATDTQYF
CDR3 DNA: TGTGCCACCCTCGTTCGGGCCACAGATACGCAGTATTTT

V gene: TRBV4-1
clone size: few
D gene: .
J gene: TRBJ2-5
CDR3 protein: CASSQDLWETQYF
CDR3 DNA: TGCGCCAGCAGCCAAGATTTATGGGAGACCCAGTACTTC

V gene: TRBV25-1
clone size: .
D gene: .
J gene: TRBJ2-7
CDR3 protein: CASSDPGRAAHEQYF
CDR3 DNA: TGTGCCAGCAGTGACCCCGGCAGGGCGGCCCACGAGCAGTACTTC

V gene: TRBV28
clone size: .
D gene: TRBD1
J gene: TRBJ1-5
CDR3 protein: CASSDRAQPQHF
CDR3 DNA: TGTGCCAGCAGCGACAGGGCTCAGCCCCAGCATTTT

V gene: TRBV29-1
clone size: few
D gene: .
J gene: TRBJ2-3
CDR3 protein: CSVAGDTTDTQYF
CDR3 DNA: TGCAGCGTAGCAGGGGACACCACAGATACGCAGTATTTT

V gene: TRBV2
clone size: once
D gene: .
J gene: TRBJ2-7
CDR3 protein: CASRGDGYEQYF
CDR3 DNA: TGTGCCAGCAGGGGGGACGGCTACGAGCAGTACTTC

V gene: TRBV18
clone size: .
D gene: .
J gene: TRBJ1-5
CDR3 protein: CASSPFDLQASNQPQHF
CDR3 DNA: TGTGCCAGCTCACCGTTCGATTTGCAGGCTAGCAATCAGCCCCAGCATTTT

V gene: TRBV7-6
clone size: .
D gene: TRBD1
J gene: TRBJ2-1
CDR3 protein: CASSRTSTGYNEQFF
CDR3 DNA: TGTGCCAGCAGCCGCACGTCGACAGGGTACAATGAGCAGTTCTTC

V gene: TRBV7-3
clone size: few
D gene: .
J gene: TRBJ2-3
CDR3 protein: CASSQSTGPGTDTQYF
CDR3 DNA: TGTGCCAGCAGCCAATCGACAGGACCTGGCACAGATACGCAGTATTTT

V gene: TRBV28
clone size: .
D gene: .
J gene: TRBJ1-1
CDR3 protein: CASSLGRWNTEAFF
CDR3 DNA: TGTGCCAGCAGTCTGGGACGGTGGAACACTGAAGCTTTCTTT

V gene: TRBV5-4
clone size: .
D gene: TRBD1
J gene: TRBJ2-1
CDR3 protein: CASSRRTGSYNEQFF
CDR3 DNA: TGTGCCAGCAGCAGACGGACAGGGTCCTACAATGAGCAGTTCTTC

V gene: TRBV5-1
clone size: .
D gene: .
J gene: TRBJ2-5
CDR3 protein: CASSLDRSRETQYF
CDR3 DNA: TGCGCCAGCAGCTTGGACAGGTCACGGGAGACCCAGTACTTC

V gene: TRBV29-1
clone size: .
D gene: .
J gene: TRBJ2-1
CDR3 protein: CSTRFDLGNEQFF
CDR3 DNA: TGCAGCACCCGTTTTGACCTCGGCAATGAGCAGTTCTTC

V gene: TRBV5-1
clone size: .
D gene: .
J gene: TRBJ2-5
CDR3 protein: CASSPGGYQETQYF
CDR3 DNA: TGCGCCAGCAGCCCCGGCGGCTACCAAGAGACCCAGTACTTC

V gene: TRBV2
clone size: .
D gene: .
J gene: TRBJ2-3
CDR3 protein: CASSDDGDPIWTQYF
CDR3 DNA: TGTGCCAGCAGTGATGATGGGGACCCGATTTGGACGCAGTATTTT